Below, 19 T cell receptor beta chains from the same sample are listed, as sequenced in a study of shared clonotypes between healthy human individuals. TCRdb's table, derived via immunoSEQ multiplex PCR, lists solely in-frame clones and lacks some. The data contain 490,000 or so clones, 70% to 80% of them singletons. The specimen was PBMCs. The receptors originated from a woman in her 40s in good health. Some clones in this sample may be carry-over from other donors' samples.

V usage is TRBV27 and J usage is TRBJ1-5, with 7 bases lining up with TRBD1. After removal of 6 bases from V and 6 bases from J, the junction contained 8 bases not matched to a gene. The CDR3 is 14 amino acids. CDR1 is MNHEY, CDR2 SMNVEV, per germline (reference sequence). The CDR3 sequence: CASSSRQGGQPQHF. The CDR3 nucleotides read TGTGCCAGCAGCTCTAGACAGGGCGGTCAGCCCCAGCATTTT.

The chain links TRBV5-1 to TRBJ1-1, with D unclear. The CDR3 sequence is 13 residues long. The V end lost 3 bases, the J end lost 0 bases, and 6 bases lay between the germline ends. Germline V lookup: CDR1 SGHRS, CDR2 YFSETQ. The CDR3: CASSSDVNTEAFF. The DNA for the CDR3 is TGCGCCAGCAGCTCCGACGTGAACACTGAAGCTTTCTTT.

This clone is a singleton in its sample. This chain uses TRBV28 with TRBJ2-5; 9 nucleotides agree with TRBD2. V shed 6 bases, J shed 5 bases, and the junction held 7 bases outside the gene matches. Germline V lookup: CDR1 MDHEN, CDR2 SYDVKM. The CDR3 has 14 amino acids. CDR3 sequence: CASRSSGAQETQYF. In nucleotides, the CDR3 is TGTGCCAGCAGGTCTAGCGGGGCTCAGGAGACCCAGTACTTC.

This clone has just one count. The J gene is TRBJ2-5, the V gene TRBV4-2; 10 nucleotides agree with TRBD2. The J call is uncertain, as TRBJ2-7 better fits the DNA end. There are 16 residues in the CDR3. Germline V gene data show CDR1 as LGHNA and CDR2 as YNFKEQ. The CDR3: CASSQVLRTSGYEQYF. For the CDR3, the DNA is TGTGCCAGCAGCCAAGTCCTGCGGACTAGCGGCTACGAGCAGTACTTC.

This chain links TRBV25-1 with TRBJ1-2; 11 bases are shared with TRBD1. CDR1 and CDR2 from the germline V gene are MGHDK and SYGVNS. The CDR3 loop spans 14 amino acids. V lost 4 bases, J lost 2 bases, and 0 bases stayed unmatched. The CDR3 here is CASSGDRGNYGYTF. The CDR3 DNA reads as TGTGCCAGCAGTGGGGACAGGGGGAACTATGGCTACACCTTC.

The chain joins TRBV7-2 to TRBJ2-7, with D tentatively TRBD2 (7 bases). Trimming took 6 bases from V and 2 from J, leaving 17 bases between them. CDR3 length: 15 amino acids. The germline V gene has CDR1 SGHTA and CDR2 FQGNSA. The CDR3 spells CASSRRGEGPYEQYF. The CDR3 bases are TGTGCCAGCAGTCGTAGGGGGGAGGGCCCCTACGAGCAGTACTTC.

The chain is built from TRBV15 and TRBJ1-4; tentative D call: TRBD1 (6 bases). V was shortened by 3 bases and J by 4 bases, with 18 bases between the two germline ends. Per germline, CDR1 LNHNV and CDR2 YYDKDF (reference sequence). The CDR3 loop spans 17 amino acids. CDR3 in DNA: TGTGCCACCAGCAGTGACACCACAGGGAGGCGTAATGAAAAACTGTTTTTT. It translates to CATSSDTTGRRNEKLFF.

The genes are TRBV27 and TRBJ1-1; the match to TRBD1 covers 7 bases. Looked up from germline, CDR1 is MNHEY and CDR2 is SMNVEV (reference sequence). The CDR3 is 15 residues long. After removal of 5 bases from V and 0 bases from J, the junction contained 6 bases not matched to a gene. CDR3 sequence: CASSVRTGMNTEAFF. CDR3 coding DNA: TGTGCCAGCAGTGTCCGGACAGGTATGAACACTGAAGCTTTCTTT.

In this sample, this clone turned up a few times. The chain is built from TRBV4-1 and TRBJ2-3, with no clear D. This CDR3 is built from 12 residues. V lost 1 base and J lost 6, with 5 bases in between. CDR1 MGHRA and CDR2 YSYEKL come from the germline V gene. In DNA form, the CDR3 reads TGCGCCAGCAGCCAAGGGGTGGATACGCAGTATTTT. The encoded protein is CASSQGVDTQYF.

The chain uses TRBV7-3 and TRBJ2-1; 8 nucleotides line up with TRBD2. Germline CDR1 reads SGHTA; CDR2 reads FQGTGA. The CDR3 has 14 residues. J lost 2 bases, V lost 6 bases, and 3 bases had no gene match. The CDR3 coding sequence is TGTGCCAGCAGTTCTAGCGGGCCCTACAATGAGCAGTTCTTC. The encoded protein is CASSSSGPYNEQFF.

This clone was observed a single time. The V call is TRBV14, the J call TRBJ2-7; 11 nucleotides agree with TRBD2. The germline V gene encodes CDR1 SGHDN and CDR2 FVKESK. This CDR3 spans 15 amino acids. Trimming took 5 bases from V and 2 from J; bases not matched to a gene: 5. CDR3: CASSKSSGRPYEQYF. The CDR3 DNA follows: TGTGCCAGCAGCAAATCTAGCGGGAGGCCCTACGAGCAGTACTTC.

The rearrangement joins TRBV6-5 to TRBJ1-1; possible D gene TRBD1, 5 bases. V lost 7 bases to trimming and J lost 7 bases, with 19 bases between them. Germline V gene lookup returns CDR1 MNHEY and CDR2 SVGAGI. This CDR3 is 14 amino acids long. For the CDR3, the DNA is TGTGCCAGCATCAGGGACCCCAGTAGTGGTGAAGCTTTCTTT. It specifies CASIRDPSSGEAFF.

The chain is built from TRBV5-5 and TRBJ2-7; 7 nucleotides line up with TRBD1. Per the germline V gene, CDR1 is SGHKS and CDR2 is YYEKEE (reference sequence). CDR3 length: 15 residues. V gave up 0 bases and J gave up 4 bases; unmatched junction bases: 7. The CDR3 reads CASSLAPGQQYEQYF. Here the CDR3 DNA reads TGTGCCAGCAGCTTGGCTCCGGGACAGCAGTACGAGCAGTACTTC.

Remarks on this clone: Other DNA sequences in this sample translate to the same CDR3. The chain is built from TRBV2 and TRBJ2-3; D is ambiguous. Trimming left V 4 bases short and J 3 bases short, with 5 bases between. The germline V gene has CDR1 SNHLY and CDR2 FYNNEI. The CDR3 is 12 residues long. CDR3 protein: CASSVGTDTQYF. CDR3 nucleotide sequence: TGTGCCAGCAGTGTGGGGACAGATACGCAGTATTTT.

The rearrangement joins TRBV30 to TRBJ1-4; D not certain. Germline V CDR1 and CDR2: GTSNPN, SVGIG (reference sequence). V shed 4 bases and J shed 9 bases, with 15 bases lying between them. The CDR3 runs to 13 residues. In nucleotides, the CDR3 is TGTGCCTGGACGCCAGATGTTTCAAAAAAACTGTTTTTT. It codes for CAWTPDVSKKLFF.

V usage is TRBV19 and J usage is TRBJ1-1, with D tentatively TRBD1 (5 bases). The CDR3 has 15 residues. In germline, CDR1 is LNHDA, CDR2 SQIVND (reference sequence). Trimming took off 3 bases at V and 2 bases at J, with 13 bases between the two ends. The CDR3 nucleotides are TGTGCCAGTAGTATGGGTCAAAGGGGAAACACTGAAGCTTTCTTT. Translation gives CASSMGQRGNTEAFF.

A single count supports this clone. A read error may explain this, as a much larger clone is one base away. The genes are TRBV7-9 and TRBJ1-1; D is unresolved. The CDR3 extends over 12 amino acids. Germline values: CDR1 SEHNR, CDR2 FQNEAQ (reference sequence). Trimming removed 3 bases at V and 1 base at J, with 3 bases between. CDR3 in amino acids: CASSFQNTEAFF. Here the CDR3 DNA reads TGTGCCAGCAGCTTCCAGAACACTGAAGCTTTCTTT.

V gene TRBV28 combines with J gene TRBJ2-5; 8 bases fit TRBD2. The CDR3 consists of 16 residues. The trim removed 8 bases at V and 5 bases at J, leaving 16 bases unmatched. Germline-derived CDR1 and CDR2 are MDHEN and SYDVKM. The CDR3 here is CASGAASGRTGETQYF. CDR3 DNA: TGTGCCAGCGGGGCGGCTAGCGGGCGAACGGGGGAGACCCAGTACTTC.

The chain has TRBV6-1 and TRBJ1-2; no reliable D call. V was shortened by 0 bases and J by 3 bases, with 11 bases between the two germline ends. This CDR3 spans 15 amino acids. CDR1 is MNHNS and CDR2 is SASEGT in the germline V gene. DNA of the CDR3: TGTGCCAGCAGTGAAGCGGGCGGATTGGACTATGGCTACACCTTC. It specifies CASSEAGGLDYGYTF.